This TCR beta chain was identified during a study of blood T cell repertoires in COVID-19. As for the study in general: Acute and convalescent COVID-19 specimens originated in the United States, Italy and Spain. PBMCs, B-cell-depleted T cells, or T cells were the source of the cDNA or gDNA that made up the material.

Some clones are missing from TCRdb's copy, which holds only in-frame ones; the method was immunoSEQ multiplex PCR. The sample contains some 99,000 clones, more than 65% of which appear only once. V lost 4 bases to trimming and J lost 4 bases; unmatched junction nucleotides: 6. Germline CDR1 reads SGDLS; CDR2 reads YYNGEE. This CDR3 comprises 16 residues. The gene calls are TRBV9 and TRBJ1-6; 9 nucleotides line up with TRBD1. Sequences were obtained from peripheral blood. This sequence was found in an elderly woman with acute or convalescent COVID-19. Here the CDR3 reads CASSPGTGQYNSPLHF. As DNA, the CDR3 is TGTGCCAGCAGCCCCGGGACAGGGCAATATAATTCACCCCTCCACTTT. Based on the CDR3 plus reference TRBV9 and TRBJ1-6, the full variable domain is DSGVTQTPKHLITATGQRVTLRCSPRSGDLSVYWYQQSLDQGLQFLIQYYNGEERAKGNILERFSAQQFPDLHSELNLSSLELGDSALYFCASSPGTGQYNSPLHFGNGTRLTVT.